This TCR beta chain was captured by sequencing in a study of blood T cell repertoires in COVID-19. Study as a whole: There were acute and convalescent COVID-19 samples, and they came from the United States, Italy and Spain. From T cells, B-cell-depleted T cells, or PBMCs came the material, which was cDNA or gDNA.

The CDR3 runs 17 residues. Germline V gene sequence: CDR1 SEHNR, CDR2 FQNEAQ (reference sequence). The J segment lost 4 bases and the V segment lost 4 bases, leaving 10 bases of the junction unmatched. In the original analysis: It was from reference gene primer amplification that nucleated cell counts were estimated. TCRdb's copy holds only in-frame clones and misses some; the assay was immunoSEQ multiplex PCR. The V and J calls and the clone size are those of that table, but D and trimming were determined from the DNA. This table holds approximately 76,000 clones, about 86% found once. The TCR comes from a man older than 75 in a cohort sampled during active COVID-19. Specimen: peripheral blood. V gene TRBV7-9 combines with J gene TRBJ2-2, with 9 bases identical to TRBD2. CDR3 protein: CASSSPGSGRFTGELFF. The CDR3 region has the DNA TGTGCCAGCAGCTCTCCTGGTAGCGGGAGATTCACCGGGGAGCTGTTTTTT. Using reference TRBV7-9 and TRBJ2-2 for the parts outside the CDR3, the full variable domain is DTGVSQNPRHKITKRGQNVTFRCDPISEHNRLYWYRQTLGQGPEFLTYFQNEAQLEKSRLLSDRFSAERPKGSFSTLEIQRTEQGDSAMYLCASSSPGSGRFTGELFFGEGSRLTVL.